Shown below are 3 T cell receptor beta chains from a single sample sequenced in a study of early T cells in non-severe SARS-CoV-2 infection. TCRdb passed the 5' RACE reads through MiXCR, listing each CDR3 protein once. This sample has 97,000 or so distinct CDR3 sequences; around 13% occur once, and the top ten carry about 6.2%. The sample consisted of whole blood. The source is an adult who was a healthcare worker with PCR-confirmed SARS-CoV-2 infection or an uninfected control (not recorded which).

The chain couples TRBV28 to TRBJ2-6; D gene ambiguous. Trimming took off 7 bases at V and 0 bases at J, with 7 bases between the two ends. Germline-derived CDR1 and CDR2 are MDHEN and SYDVKM. This CDR3 is built from 14 residues. CDR3 nucleotides: TGTGCCAGCACCAAGTTCTCTGGGGCCAACGTCCTGACTTTC. It translates to CASTKFSGANVLTF.

This clonotype was counted a few times. The chain employs TRBV20-1 and TRBJ2-1; D is possibly TRBD2 (5 bases). With 3 bases removed from V and 9 bases from J, the gap between germline ends came to 9 bases. CDR1 and CDR2 from the germline V gene are DFQATT and SNEGSKA (reference sequence). CDR3 size: 11 residues. The CDR3: CSASGDGEQFF. CDR3 coding DNA: TGCAGTGCTAGCGGGGATGGTGAGCAGTTCTTC.

V gene TRBV7-3 combines with J gene TRBJ1-1, with D possibly matching TRBD1 (6 bases). Germline CDR1 SGHTA, CDR2 FQGTGA. This CDR3 contains 14 residues. The V gene lost 2 bases and the J gene lost 5 bases, with 12 bases spanning the gap. The CDR3 is CASSLQGRKTEAFF. In DNA form, the CDR3 reads TGTGCCAGCAGCTTACAGGGGAGAAAGACTGAAGCTTTCTTT.